These 26 T cell receptor beta chains were sequenced from one sample in a study of T cell responses to AZD1222 COVID-19 vaccine. The repertoire was sequenced with immunoSEQ multiplex PCR; TCRdb's copy has only in-frame clones and lacks some. The table lists 130,000 or so clones, roughly 90% of them singletons. The specimen comprised peripheral blood, sampled 28 days after the second AZD1222 dose. The receptors were gathered from an adult who received the AZD1222 COVID-19 vaccine.

The rearrangement joins TRBV4-1 to TRBJ1-2, with a possible D match to TRBD1 (5 bases). The length of the CDR3 is 16 residues. In germline, CDR1 is MGHRA, CDR2 YSYEKL. Trimming stripped 1 base from V and 5 bases from J, with 17 bases between. CDR3 DNA: TGCGCCAGCAGCCAAGCCAAGGGGATGGATTGGTATGGCTACACCTTC. Translation gives CASSQAKGMDWYGYTF.

The chain combines TRBV14 with TRBJ1-1; no clear D gene. CDR3 length: 13 amino acids. With 4 bases removed from V and 1 base from J, the gap between germline ends came to 7 bases. Per the germline V gene, CDR1 is SGHDN and CDR2 is FVKESK. CDR3 nucleotides: TGTGCCAGCAGCCTGATACAGAACACTGAAGCTTTCTTT. It translates to CASSLIQNTEAFF.

V is TRBV4-2 and J is TRBJ2-1, with D perhaps matching TRBD2 (6 bases). Germline CDR1 and CDR2: LGHNA and YNFKEQ. V dropped 1 base and J dropped 4 bases, with 11 bases sitting between them. CDR3 length: 15 amino acids. This chain's CDR3 is CASSQGTTRYNEQFF. CDR3 nucleotide sequence: TGTGCCAGCAGCCAAGGGACTACAAGATACAATGAGCAGTTCTTC.

J is TRBJ1-1 and V is TRBV5-6, with D unresolved. The germline CDR1 and CDR2 sequences are SGHDT and YYEEEE. The CDR3 contains 14 residues. V was cut by 2 bases and J by 1 base, with 9 bases left in between. The CDR3 protein is CASSFGSGNTEAFF. DNA of the CDR3: TGTGCCAGCAGCTTCGGTTCCGGGAACACTGAAGCTTTCTTT. Looking up the rest from reference TRBV5-6 and TRBJ1-1 gives the full variable domain: DAGVTQSPTHLIKTRGQQVTLRCSPKSGHDTVSWYQQALGQGPQFIFQYYEEEERQRGNFPDRFSGHQFPNYSSELNVNALLLGDSALYLCASSFGSGNTEAFFGQGTRLTVV.

The chain links TRBV11-2 to TRBJ2-3, with 10 bases identical to TRBD2. The germline V gene encodes CDR1 SGHAT and CDR2 FQNNGV. This CDR3 has 16 amino acids. The trim removed 3 bases at V and 2 bases at J, leaving 5 bases unmatched. As DNA, the CDR3 is TGTGCCAGCAGCTTCCGGACTAGCGGACACACAGATACGCAGTATTTT. This translates into CASSFRTSGHTDTQYF.

The table lists this clone with a count of one. The chain combines TRBV5-1 with TRBJ1-6; maybe TRBD1 (5 bases). The CDR3 spans 14 residues. Germline V gives CDR1 SGHRS, CDR2 YFSETQ. Trimming shortened V by 4 bases and J by 10 bases, and 15 bases separated the two germline ends. CDR3 protein: CASSATGVESPLHF. The CDR3 DNA reads as TGCGCCAGCAGCGCCACAGGTGTGGAATCACCCCTCCACTTT.

Only a few counts were recorded for this clone. The chain recombines TRBV6-6 with TRBJ2-2, with TRBD2 matching over 9 bases. The V gene end was trimmed by 5 bases and the J gene end by 7 bases; junction bases not matched to a gene: 14. This CDR3 contains 17 residues. Germline-derived CDR1 and CDR2 are MNHNY and SVGAGI (reference sequence). The CDR3 spells CASSRGVAGDGSGELFF. CDR3 sequence (DNA): TGTGCCAGCAGTCGGGGGGTAGCGGGAGACGGGAGCGGGGAGCTGTTTTTT.

The V call is TRBV18, the J call TRBJ2-5; 10 nucleotides match TRBD2. The CDR3 extends over 16 amino acids. V lost 4 bases and J lost 5; bases outside the gene matches: 10. Germline assignment: CDR1 KGHSH and CDR2 LQKENI. The CDR3 DNA reads as TGTGCCAGCTCACGGTACGGTACTAGCGGGATGGAGACCCAGTACTTC. Translation: CASSRYGTSGMETQYF.

CDR3 residues: CASSLPSGQANYGYTF. The CDR3 DNA sequence: TGTGCCAGCAGCTTGCCTTCAGGACAGGCGAACTATGGCTACACCTTC. V usage is TRBV5-4 and J usage is TRBJ1-2, with 7 nucleotides matching TRBD1. The germline gives CDR1 SGHNT, CDR2 YYREEE (reference sequence). The trim removed 1 base at V and 2 bases at J, leaving 8 bases unmatched. The CDR3 is 16 residues long.

J is TRBJ2-1 and V is TRBV7-3; 16 bases align to TRBD2. Looked up from germline, CDR1 is SGHTA and CDR2 is FQGTGA. The CDR3 length is 17 residues. V lost 5 bases, J lost 9 bases, and 10 bases stayed unmatched. The CDR3 protein is CASSTGTSGRAGSEQFF. The CDR3 bases are TGTGCCAGCAGCACCGGGACTAGCGGGAGGGCCGGGAGTGAGCAGTTCTTC.

This chain uses TRBV14 with TRBJ2-2; D is undetermined. The V end was cut by 4 bases, the J end by 1 base, with 16 bases between. The germline V gene encodes CDR1 SGHDN and CDR2 FVKESK. The CDR3 is 17 residues long. CDR3: CASSPRSSWGNTGELFF. CDR3 nucleotide sequence: TGTGCCAGCAGCCCAAGGAGCAGTTGGGGGAACACCGGGGAGCTGTTTTTT.

The rearrangement uses TRBV11-1 and TRBJ1-6; the D is unclear. V gave up 5 bases and J gave up 2 bases, with 4 bases separating them. CDR1 is SGHAT, CDR2 FQDESV, per germline (reference sequence). The CDR3 extends over 13 amino acids. The CDR3 sequence is CASSTAYNSPLHF. Written as DNA, the CDR3 is TGTGCCAGCAGCACTGCCTATAATTCACCCCTCCACTTT.

This clone was counted a single time. The V gene is TRBV7-9, the J gene TRBJ1-6; 7 bases are a match to TRBD1. CDR1 and CDR2 from the germline V gene are SEHNR and FQNEAQ (reference sequence). V trimming: 5 bases; J trimming: 2 bases; junction bases outside the gene matches: 6. CDR3 size: 16 residues. CDR3 bases: TGTGCCAGCAGCCGCAACAGGGGCCCCTATAATTCACCCCTCCACTTT. Its protein is CASSRNRGPYNSPLHF.

The V and J genes are TRBV3-1 (or the pseudogene TRBV3-2) and TRBJ1-2; no clear D gene. CDR3 length: 16 amino acids. V was shortened by 3 bases and J by 4 bases, with 18 bases between the two germline ends. The germline CDR1 and CDR2 sequences are LGHDT and YNNKEL (reference sequence). CDR3 sequence: CASSQGGSPSSYGYTF. CDR3 coding DNA: TGTGCCAGCAGCCAGGGCGGGTCCCCATCCTCCTATGGCTACACCTTC.

The chain links TRBV5-5 to TRBJ1-3; no firm D call. CDR3 size: 17 residues. The germline V gene has CDR1 SGHKS and CDR2 YYEKEE (reference sequence). The V end lost 0 bases, the J end lost 0 bases, and 13 bases lay between the germline ends. CDR3 sequence: CASSLVQAGGSGNTIYF. Here the CDR3 DNA reads TGTGCCAGCAGCTTGGTCCAGGCCGGAGGCTCTGGAAACACCATATATTTT.

The CDR3 protein is CASSIYGGRVEEQYF. The CDR3, as DNA: TGCGCCAGCAGTATATATGGCGGCAGGGTGGAGGAGCAGTACTTC. J is TRBJ2-7 and V is TRBV5-1; the D gene is possibly TRBD1 (5 bases). Germline CDR1 and CDR2: SGHRS and YFSETQ. Trimming removed 5 bases at V and 7 bases at J, with 22 bases between. The CDR3 runs to 15 residues.

The table lists this clone with a few counts. This chain links TRBV30 with TRBJ1-5; TRBD1 matches at 10 bases. The CDR3 spans 14 residues. Germline assignment: CDR1 GTSNPN and CDR2 SVGIG (reference sequence). Losses at the gene ends were 4 bases for V and 7 bases for J; bases not matched to a gene: 7. CDR3 bases: TGTGCCTGGAATAAGGGACAGGGGAGACAGCCCCAGCATTTT. Translation: CAWNKGQGRQPQHF.

The V call is TRBV9, the J call TRBJ2-7; 7 nucleotides line up with TRBD2. This CDR3 region has 16 residues. Germline values: CDR1 SGDLS, CDR2 YYNGEE. The ends lost 0 bases at V and 3 bases at J; junction bases unmatched: 9. The CDR3 here is CASSVAPTSWVYEQYF. Here the CDR3 DNA reads TGTGCCAGCAGCGTAGCCCCGACTAGCTGGGTCTACGAGCAGTACTTC.

J is TRBJ2-7 and V is TRBV2; 11 nucleotides align to TRBD2. The junction had 5 bases not matched to a gene; V was cut back by 3 bases and J by 4 bases. The CDR3 runs to 15 residues. The germline gives CDR1 SNHLY, CDR2 FYNNEI. CDR3 residues: CASSDALAGAYEQYF. The CDR3 nucleotides are TGTGCCAGCAGTGATGCACTAGCGGGAGCGTACGAGCAGTACTTC.

This rearrangement joins TRBV9 to TRBJ2-2; D is possibly TRBD1 (5 bases). Between the trimmed V and J ends, which lost 5 bases and 4 bases, there was a span of 12 bases. The CDR3 totals 14 residues. The V gene's germline CDR1 is SGDLS and CDR2 YYNGEE. This chain's CDR3 is CASSSKGSTGELFF. The CDR3 nucleotides are TGTGCCAGCAGTTCAAAGGGGTCCACCGGGGAGCTGTTTTTT.

In DNA form, the CDR3 reads TGCGCCAGCAGCTTGGGGGACCACCCCCGTCAAGAGACCCAGTACTTC. This translates into CASSLGDHPRQETQYF. The rearrangement links TRBV5-1 to TRBJ2-5; D may be TRBD1 or TRBD2 (5 bases each). The CDR3 is 16 amino acids. Germline CDR1 and CDR2: SGHRS and YFSETQ. Deletions cut 0 bases from V and 2 bases from J, with 14 bases between.

V gene TRBV14 combines with J gene TRBJ2-2, with unresolved D. Per germline, CDR1 SGHDN and CDR2 FVKESK. Trimming took 0 bases from V and 7 from J, leaving 6 bases between them. The CDR3 extends over 13 amino acids. The CDR3 loop reads CASSQDRIGELFF. CDR3 sequence (DNA): TGTGCCAGCAGCCAAGATAGGATCGGGGAGCTGTTTTTT.

The genes are TRBV7-8 and TRBJ1-4; no definite D call. Deletions cut 4 bases from V and 2 bases from J, with 11 bases between. The CDR3 is 15 amino acids. The germline CDR1 and CDR2 sequences are SGHVS and FQNEAQ. The CDR3 region is CASSWEGPTNEKLFF. The CDR3 DNA follows: TGTGCCAGCAGCTGGGAGGGTCCTACTAATGAAAAACTGTTTTTT. The entire variable domain, with the rest obtained from reference TRBV7-8 and TRBJ1-4, is as follows: GAGVSQSPRYKVAKRGQDVALRCDPISGHVSLFWYQQALGQGPEFLTYFQNEAQLDKSGLPSDRFFAERPEGSVSTLKIQRTQQEDSAVYLCASSWEGPTNEKLFFGSGTQLSVL.

This clone occurred a few times. Within the sample, other DNA sequences also encode this same CDR3. The chain uses TRBV4-2 and TRBJ2-1; 8 bases are a match to TRBD2. The CDR3 spans 15 residues. The V segment lost 0 bases and the J segment 3 bases; nucleotides outside the gene matches: 1. In germline, CDR1 is LGHNA, CDR2 YNFKEQ. The CDR3 DNA sequence: TGTGCCAGCAGCCAAGAGGCGGGGGGCTACAATGAGCAGTTCTTC. The encoded protein is CASSQEAGGYNEQFF.

The sample holds a few counts of this clone. The chain couples TRBV6-1 to TRBJ1-2, with 8 bases matching TRBD1. The CDR3 extends over 15 amino acids. Trimming at V came to 0 bases and at J to 1 base, leaving 1 base not matched to a gene. Germline loops: CDR1 MNHNS, CDR2 SASEGT. The CDR3 is CASSEATGGNYGYTF. CDR3 nucleotides: TGTGCCAGCAGTGAAGCAACAGGGGGTAACTATGGCTACACCTTC.

The rearrangement uses TRBV6-5 and TRBJ2-1, with 8 nucleotides matching TRBD2. The CDR3 spans 15 residues. After removal of 6 bases from V and 2 bases from J, the junction contained 6 bases not matched to a gene. The germline V gene encodes CDR1 MNHEY and CDR2 SVGAGI. The CDR3 sequence is CASSSGGPAYNEQFF. The CDR3 nucleotides read TGTGCCAGCAGCAGCGGGGGACCAGCCTACAATGAGCAGTTCTTC.